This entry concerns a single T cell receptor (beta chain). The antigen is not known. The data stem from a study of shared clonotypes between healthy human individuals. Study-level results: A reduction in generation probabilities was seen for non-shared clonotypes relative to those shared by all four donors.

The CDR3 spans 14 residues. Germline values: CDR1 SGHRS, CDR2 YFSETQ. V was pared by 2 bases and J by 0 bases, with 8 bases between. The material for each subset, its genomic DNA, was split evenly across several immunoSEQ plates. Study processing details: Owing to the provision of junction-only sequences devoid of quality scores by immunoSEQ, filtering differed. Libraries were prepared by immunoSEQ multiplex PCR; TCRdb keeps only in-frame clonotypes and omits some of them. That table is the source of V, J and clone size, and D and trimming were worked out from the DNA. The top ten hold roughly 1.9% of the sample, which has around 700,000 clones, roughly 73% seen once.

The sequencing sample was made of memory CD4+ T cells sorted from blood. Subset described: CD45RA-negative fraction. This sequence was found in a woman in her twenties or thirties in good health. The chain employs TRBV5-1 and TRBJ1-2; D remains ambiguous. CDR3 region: CASSFQEANYGYTF. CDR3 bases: TGCGCCAGCAGCTTTCAGGAGGCTAACTATGGCTACACCTTC.